A selection of T cell receptor beta chains follows, all from one sample in a study of T-cell reconstitution after alpha-beta-depleted transplantation in children. A single record per CDR3 protein comes from TCRdb applying MiXCR to the PCR reads. The table records 640,000 or so distinct CDR3 sequences, approximately 15% of them present only once. Sequenced material: PBMCs from the stem cell graft donor, taken from the stem cell graft. These receptors were taken from a human donor who donated a stem cell graft to a child with acute myeloid leukemia. The CDR3 runs from the conserved cysteine through the conserved F or W. Each record gives: clone size, D gene, V gene, J gene, CDR3 protein, CDR3 DNA. A D gene is named only where the DNA matches it firmly. Expanded clones are given a class, and other clones once, few, many or no size at all.

clone size: .; D gene: .; V gene: TRBV4-1; J gene: TRBJ1-1; CDR3 protein: CASSQDGGSGTEAFF; CDR3 DNA: TGCGCCAGCAGCCAAGATGGGGGATCAGGCACTGAAGCTTTCTTT
clone size: .; D gene: .; V gene: TRBV6-4; J gene: TRBJ2-1; CDR3 protein: CASSRTDSSYNEQFF; CDR3 DNA: TGTGCCAGCAGTAGGACAGACAGCTCCTACAATGAGCAGTTCTTC
clone size: .; D gene: TRBD2; V gene: TRBV12-3/TRBV12-4; J gene: TRBJ2-3; CDR3 protein: CALRVLAGMDTQYF; CDR3 DNA: TGTGCCCTCCGCGTGCTAGCGGGGATGGATACGCAGTATTTT
clone size: many; D gene: .; V gene: TRBV6-1; J gene: TRBJ2-7; CDR3 protein: CASSEALTVSYEQYF; CDR3 DNA: TGTGCCAGCAGTGAAGCGTTGACGGTCTCCTACGAGCAGTACTTC
clone size: many; D gene: TRBD1; V gene: TRBV20-1; J gene: TRBJ2-4; CDR3 protein: CSAGDRVDIQYF; CDR3 DNA: TGCAGTGCCGGCGACAGGGTTGACATTCAGTACTTC
clone size: many; D gene: .; V gene: TRBV20-1; J gene: TRBJ2-5; CDR3 protein: CSAADGDQETQYF; CDR3 DNA: TGCAGTGCTGCTGACGGGGACCAAGAGACCCAGTACTTC
clone size: many; D gene: .; V gene: TRBV20-1; J gene: TRBJ2-5; CDR3 protein: CSARAQRGSYQETQYF; CDR3 DNA: TGCAGTGCTAGAGCCCAGCGTGGCAGCTACCAAGAGACCCAGTACTTC
clone size: few; D gene: .; V gene: TRBV5-6; J gene: TRBJ2-5; CDR3 protein: CASSFSPRQETQYF; CDR3 DNA: TGTGCCAGCAGCTTCTCCCCGAGGCAAGAGACCCAGTACTTC
clone size: many; D gene: .; V gene: TRBV20-1; J gene: TRBJ2-5; CDR3 protein: CSAREVKETQYF; CDR3 DNA: TGCAGTGCTAGAGAGGTTAAAGAGACCCAGTACTTC
clone size: .; D gene: .; V gene: TRBV20-1; J gene: TRBJ2-1; CDR3 protein: CSARVGLAHYNEQFF; CDR3 DNA: TGCAGTGCTAGAGTGGGTCTAGCGCACTACAATGAGCAGTTCTTC
clone size: .; D gene: .; V gene: TRBV5-1; J gene: TRBJ2-4; CDR3 protein: CASSLDRTLAKNIQYF; CDR3 DNA: TGCGCCAGCAGCTTGGACCGGACACTAGCCAAAAACATTCAGTACTTC
clone size: many; D gene: .; V gene: TRBV29-1; J gene: TRBJ2-3; CDR3 protein: CSVEDQDLGPDTQYF; CDR3 DNA: TGCAGCGTTGAAGACCAGGACCTCGGTCCAGATACGCAGTATTTT
clone size: many; D gene: .; V gene: TRBV7-2; J gene: TRBJ2-1; CDR3 protein: CASSVADNEQFF; CDR3 DNA: TGTGCCAGCAGCGTAGCGGACAATGAGCAGTTCTTC
clone size: .; D gene: .; V gene: TRBV6-4; J gene: TRBJ1-1; CDR3 protein: CASSVGGHDTEAFF; CDR3 DNA: TGTGCCAGCAGTGTTGGGGGCCACGACACTGAAGCTTTCTTT